The 26 T cell receptor beta chains listed next were all sequenced from one sample in a study of T cell responses to AZD1222 COVID-19 vaccine. Profiling relied on immunoSEQ multiplex PCR, and the TCRdb table lists in-frame clones only, not all of them. The sample yields more than 80,000 clones, approximately 88% seen once. The sample here was peripheral blood, taken on day 0 of AZD1222 vaccination. The receptors originated from an adult in good health.

The CDR3 here is CASRVSTISGNTIYF. The CDR3, as DNA: TGTGCCAGCAGAGTATCGACGATCTCTGGAAACACCATATATTTT. The rearrangement uses TRBV2 and TRBJ1-3, with unresolved D. The V and J ends lost 6 bases and 0 bases respectively, with 12 bases between them. The CDR3 loop spans 15 amino acids. Germline CDR1 reads SNHLY; CDR2 reads FYNNEI.

The J gene is TRBJ2-4, the V gene TRBV28; perhaps TRBD2 as D (6 bases). V shed 6 bases and J shed 6 bases, with 15 bases lying between them. Germline loops: CDR1 MDHEN, CDR2 SYDVKM. This CDR3 is built from 14 residues. CDR3 DNA: TGTGCCAGCAGGACTGGGGGAGGAGGAAACATTCAGTACTTC. This sequence encodes CASRTGGGGNIQYF. The variable domain in full, with the rest retrieved from reference TRBV28 and TRBJ2-4, is DVKVTQSSRYLVKRTGEKVFLECVQDMDHENMFWYRQDPGLGLRLIYFSYDVKMKEKGDIPEGYSVSREKKERFSLILESASTNQTSMYLCASRTGGGGNIQYFGAGTRLSVL.

The chain employs TRBV19 and TRBJ1-5; 8 positions match TRBD1. Losses at the gene ends were 7 bases for V and 5 bases for J; bases not matched to a gene: 13. The germline gives CDR1 LNHDA, CDR2 SQIVND (reference sequence). CDR3 size: 16 residues. The CDR3 loop is CASTLRTGLDDQPQHF. Here the CDR3 DNA reads TGTGCCAGTACCCTGAGGACAGGGCTTGACGATCAGCCCCAGCATTTT.

This sequence joins TRBV5-1 and TRBJ1-4; perhaps TRBD1 as D (5 bases). CDR1 is SGHRS and CDR2 is YFSETQ in the germline V gene. The CDR3 is 14 amino acids. Trimming stripped 5 bases from V and 2 bases from J, with 10 bases between. In DNA, the CDR3 is TGCGCCAGCAGGGAGGGGTCTACTAATGAAAAACTGTTTTTT. Translated, it gives CASREGSTNEKLFF.

This chain links TRBV7-2 with TRBJ2-7; no reliable D call. With 1 base removed from V and 0 bases from J, the gap between germline ends came to 10 bases. The CDR3 is made up of 15 amino acids. Germline V lookup: CDR1 SGHTA, CDR2 FQGNSA. The CDR3 region is CASSLGRHLSYEQYF. For the CDR3, the DNA is TGTGCCAGCAGCTTAGGAAGGCATCTCTCCTACGAGCAGTACTTC.

V gene TRBV27 combines with J gene TRBJ1-6; D is undetermined. The germline V and J ends were trimmed by 3 bases and 4 bases, with 4 bases remaining between them. Germline-derived CDR1 and CDR2 are MNHEY and SMNVEV (reference sequence). There are 13 residues in the CDR3. CDR3 region: CASSFFYNSPLHF. The CDR3 DNA follows: TGTGCCAGCAGTTTCTTTTATAATTCACCCCTCCACTTT.

The chain uses TRBV4-1 and TRBJ2-2; 7 positions match TRBD2. There are 16 residues in the CDR3. The junction had 5 bases not matched to a gene; V was cut back by 0 bases and J by 4 bases. In germline, CDR1 is MGHRA, CDR2 YSYEKL. CDR3 amino acids: CASSQEGREGTGELFF. The CDR3 coding sequence is TGCGCCAGCAGCCAAGAAGGCAGGGAGGGCACCGGGGAGCTGTTTTTT.

The chain employs TRBV27 and TRBJ2-3, with 11 bases matching TRBD2. CDR1 and CDR2 (germline): MNHEY, SMNVEV (reference sequence). V gave up 5 bases and J gave up 3 bases; unmatched junction bases: 10. The CDR3 totals 17 residues. The CDR3 sequence is CASSPYATSGSTDTQYF. In DNA, the CDR3 is TGTGCCAGCAGTCCGTACGCTACTAGCGGGAGTACAGATACGCAGTATTTT.

This rearrangement joins TRBV30 to TRBJ2-4, with D maybe TRBD1 (5 bases). CDR1 GTSNPN and CDR2 SVGIG come from the germline V gene (reference sequence). This CDR3 region has 16 residues. V was clipped by 1 base and J by 0 bases, with 13 bases between them. The CDR3 DNA is TGTGCCTGGAGTGGGAGACAGCTTCTAGCCAAAAACATTCAGTACTTC. Encoded protein: CAWSGRQLLAKNIQYF. Using reference TRBV30 and TRBJ2-4 for the parts outside the CDR3, the full variable domain is SQTIHQWPATLVQPVGSPLSLECTVEGTSNPNLYWYRQAAGRGLQLLFYSVGIGQISSEVPQNLSASRPQDRQFILSSKKLLLSDSGFYLCAWSGRQLLAKNIQYFGAGTRLSVL.

The CDR3: CASSPPRGRQTNEKLFF. CDR3 sequence (DNA): TGTGCCAGCAGCCCCCCAAGAGGGCGGCAAACTAATGAAAAACTGTTTTTT. The chain combines TRBV7-9 with TRBJ1-4; D remains ambiguous. The CDR3 sequence is 17 residues long. Germline CDR1 reads SEHNR; CDR2 reads FQNEAQ (reference sequence). V was cut by 5 bases and J by 1 base, with 17 bases left in between.

The rearrangement uses TRBV12-3 or TRBV12-4 and TRBJ1-6, with a possible D match to TRBD1 (6 bases). Trimming pared 6 bases from V and 9 bases from J, leaving 12 bases between. The CDR3 is 13 residues long. The CDR3 bases are TGTGCCAGCAGCGGACAGAGTATTTCACCCCTCCACTTT. Translated, it gives CASSGQSISPLHF.

The chain is built from TRBV7-3 and TRBJ2-1, with TRBD2 identical over 9 bases. The CDR3 runs to 16 residues. The junction had 6 bases not matched to a gene; V was cut back by 2 bases and J by 4 bases. Germline lookup yields CDR1 SGHTA and CDR2 FQGTGA. The CDR3 DNA is TGTGCCAGCAGCTTAGGTCGGACTAGCGTTTACAATGAGCAGTTCTTC. It translates to CASSLGRTSVYNEQFF.

The chain combines TRBV6-2 or TRBV6-3 with TRBJ1-6, with D possibly TRBD1 on 5 matching bases. V dropped 6 bases and J dropped 7 bases, with 16 bases sitting between them. Germline CDR1 and CDR2: MNHEY and SVGEGT. The CDR3 covers 15 residues. The CDR3 protein is CASSRIGTENSPLHF. CDR3 DNA sequence: TGTGCCAGCAGCCGCATTGGGACTGAAAATTCACCCCTCCACTTT.

This chain uses TRBV3-1 (or the pseudogene TRBV3-2) with TRBJ1-1; TRBD1 might be the D (5 bases). The germline CDR1 and CDR2 sequences are LGHDT and YNNKEL (reference sequence). With 3 bases removed from V and 11 bases from J, the gap between germline ends came to 19 bases. The CDR3 has 14 amino acids. The CDR3 DNA sequence: TGTGCCAGCAGCCATCTCTCCGGGGCCCGGGGGGCTTTCTTT. Protein product: CASSHLSGARGAFF.

The CDR3 loop reads CASAATGTPYNEQFF. CDR3 DNA sequence: TGCGCCAGCGCCGCAACAGGGACCCCCTACAATGAGCAGTTCTTC. This chain links TRBV5-1 with TRBJ2-1; D possibly corresponds to TRBD1 (6 bases). V lost 7 bases and J 2 bases, leaving 16 bases between the germline ends. The CDR3 spans 15 residues. Germline V CDR1 and CDR2: SGHRS, YFSETQ.

The chain carries TRBV21-1 and TRBJ2-1. TRBV21-1 is noted as a pseudogene. CDR3 length: 11 residues. The CDR3 coding sequence is TGTGCCAGCAGTGGGGACAATGAGCAGTTCTTC. This translates into CASSGDNEQFF.

The count of this clone is one. The chain combines TRBV19 with TRBJ2-2; D gene uncertain. Germline V gives CDR1 LNHDA, CDR2 SQIVND (reference sequence). CDR3 length equals 14 residues. V dropped 3 bases and J dropped 7 bases, with 12 bases sitting between them. The CDR3 DNA follows: TGTGCCAGTAGTATGAGGCGAGACATCGGGGAGCTGTTTTTT. This gives the protein CASSMRRDIGELFF.

The V call is TRBV15, the J call TRBJ2-3; D uncertain. Germline V gene sequence: CDR1 LNHNV, CDR2 YYDKDF (reference sequence). Between the trimmed V and J ends, which lost 5 bases and 6 bases, there was a span of 9 bases. The CDR3 length is 12 residues. The CDR3 DNA is TGTGCCACCAGCGTCTCCCTGGATACGCAGTATTTT. It is translated as CATSVSLDTQYF.

The V and J genes are TRBV3-1 (or the pseudogene TRBV3-2) and TRBJ1-6, with D unclear. V was shortened by 4 bases and J by 9 bases, with 16 bases between the two germline ends. This CDR3 is built from 15 residues. The germline gives CDR1 LGHDT, CDR2 YNNKEL (reference sequence). The CDR3 sequence is CASSPGREWSSPLHF. The CDR3 DNA reads TGTGCCAGCAGCCCCGGAAGGGAATGGAGTTCACCCCTCCACTTT.

The chain uses TRBV29-1 and TRBJ2-1, with D possibly TRBD2 on 6 matching bases. Germline CDR1 and CDR2: SQVTM and ANQGSEA. Trimming removed 4 bases from V and 3 bases from J, with 10 bases in between. This CDR3 has 13 amino acids. DNA of the CDR3: TGCAGCGTTGCAGCTAGCGACTACAATGAGCAGTTCTTC. Its translation is CSVAASDYNEQFF.

A single count supports this clone. The chain uses TRBV11-1 and TRBJ2-7; the D gene is possibly TRBD1 (6 bases). CDR1 is SGHAT and CDR2 is FQDESV in the germline V gene (reference sequence). CDR3 length: 13 residues. V was pared by 1 base and J by 2 bases, with 6 bases between. The CDR3 protein is CASSLGGPYEQYF. The CDR3 region has the DNA TGTGCCAGCAGCTTAGGGGGGCCCTACGAGCAGTACTTC.

J is TRBJ2-2 and V is TRBV9; perhaps D is TRBD1 or TRBD2 (5 bases each). Trimming pared 4 bases from V and 5 bases from J, leaving 15 bases between. The CDR3 extends over 15 amino acids. The germline V gene encodes CDR1 SGDLS and CDR2 YYNGEE. This CDR3 is CASSKGTAVTGELFF. For the CDR3, the DNA is TGTGCCAGCAGCAAAGGGACCGCCGTTACCGGGGAGCTGTTTTTT. Based on the CDR3 plus reference TRBV9 and TRBJ2-2, the full variable domain is DSGVTQTPKHLITATGQRVTLRCSPRSGDLSVYWYQQSLDQGLQFLIQYYNGEERAKGNILERFSAQQFPDLHSELNLSSLELGDSALYFCASSKGTAVTGELFFGEGSRLTVL.

This chain uses TRBV5-1 with TRBJ2-5; the match to TRBD1 covers 10 bases. Looked up from germline, CDR1 is SGHRS and CDR2 is YFSETQ. The ends lost 4 bases at V and 4 bases at J; junction bases unmatched: 7. The CDR3 spans 15 residues. The chain's CDR3 is CASSVGQGDRETQYF. The CDR3 DNA is TGCGCCAGCAGCGTAGGACAGGGGGATAGAGAGACCCAGTACTTC.

The rearrangement uses TRBV29-1 and TRBJ2-1, with D possibly being TRBD2 (5 bases). The germline V gene has CDR1 SQVTM and CDR2 ANQGSEA. V lost 4 bases and J lost 2, with 6 bases in between. The CDR3 runs to 12 residues. As DNA, the CDR3 is TGCAGCGTTGGAGGGACCTACAATGAGCAGTTCTTC. Encoded protein: CSVGGTYNEQFF.

The chain links TRBV19 to TRBJ1-3, with TRBD1 identical over 7 bases. The trim removed 4 bases at V and 2 bases at J, leaving 11 bases unmatched. The CDR3 loop spans 17 amino acids. Germline V CDR1 and CDR2: LNHDA, SQIVND (reference sequence). The CDR3 DNA is TGTGCCAGTAGTAATTACGTCCCCGGGACAGCTGGAAACACCATATATTTT. This encodes CASSNYVPGTAGNTIYF.

This rearrangement joins TRBV9 to TRBJ2-2, with D tentatively TRBD1 (6 bases). The V gene lost 4 bases and the J gene lost 0 bases, with 19 bases spanning the gap. The CDR3 has 18 amino acids. Germline V gives CDR1 SGDLS, CDR2 YYNGEE. Written as DNA, the CDR3 is TGTGCCAGCAGCAGAGGGGCAGCCGGGACACCGAACACCGGGGAGCTGTTTTTT. Translated: CASSRGAAGTPNTGELFF.